Following are 19 T cell receptor beta chains from one sample sequenced in a study of blood T cell repertoires in COVID-19. Produced via immunoSEQ multiplex PCR; TCRdb's table is partial and in-frame only. The sample lists approximately 360,000 clones, nearly 90% occurring once. The source material was peripheral blood. The receptors were sampled from a man aged 18 to 30 with active or convalescent COVID-19.

The chain combines TRBV30 with TRBJ1-1, with 8 bases fitting TRBD1. The trim removed 8 bases at V and 1 base at J, leaving 9 bases unmatched. This CDR3 has 14 residues. Germline loops: CDR1 GTSNPN, CDR2 SVGIG (reference sequence). The CDR3: CARKTGTGNTEAFF. CDR3 in DNA: TGTGCCCGAAAAACCGGGACAGGGAACACTGAAGCTTTCTTT.

This clone was counted between two and nine times. The V gene is TRBV3-1 (or the pseudogene TRBV3-2), the J gene TRBJ1-2, with 8 bases identical to TRBD1. The V and J ends lost 4 bases and 0 bases, in that order; junction bases with no gene match: 10. This CDR3 has 17 residues. Germline values: CDR1 LGHDT, CDR2 YNNKEL (reference sequence). CDR3 amino acids: CASSRGQGYRTNYGYTF. The CDR3 nucleotides are TGTGCCAGCAGCCGAGGACAGGGATATCGTACTAACTATGGCTACACCTTC.

The chain uses TRBV7-3 and TRBJ2-3; TRBD2 matches 9 bases. Germline CDR1 reads SGHTA; CDR2 reads FQGTGA. This CDR3 spans 15 amino acids. The V and J ends lost 5 bases and 2 bases, in that order; junction bases with no gene match: 5. The CDR3 DNA follows: TGTGCCAGCAGCCCTAGCGGGATCCTCACAGATACGCAGTATTTT. It is translated as CASSPSGILTDTQYF.

The chain recombines TRBV15 with TRBJ1-2; tentative D call: TRBD1 (5 bases). V lost 3 bases, J lost 4 bases, and 15 bases lay in between. CDR3 length equals 15 residues. Germline V gene sequence: CDR1 LNHNV, CDR2 YYDKDF (reference sequence). The CDR3 region is CATSSEAGKPYGYTF. Here the CDR3 DNA reads TGTGCCACCAGCAGTGAAGCAGGGAAACCCTATGGCTACACCTTC.

The rearrangement links TRBV9 to TRBJ2-2; the D gene is possibly TRBD1 (5 bases). The CDR3 is 17 residues long. Trimming left V 3 bases short and J 5 bases short, with 20 bases between. The germline V gene has CDR1 SGDLS and CDR2 YYNGEE. For the CDR3, the DNA is TGTGCCAGCAGCGATACCCAGAGGCCAGGGTGGACCGGGGAGCTGTTTTTT. This gives the protein CASSDTQRPGWTGELFF.

V is TRBV4-1 and J is TRBJ1-5, with 11 bases aligning to TRBD1. This CDR3 comprises 20 residues. Trimming at V came to 1 base and at J to 4 bases, leaving 15 bases not matched to a gene. Looked up from germline, CDR1 is MGHRA and CDR2 is YSYEKL. The CDR3 spells CASSQGRGQGVMRGNQPQHF. The CDR3 bases are TGCGCCAGCAGCCAAGGGAGGGGACAGGGGGTAATGCGAGGGAATCAGCCCCAGCATTTT.

The gene calls are TRBV28 and TRBJ1-2; TRBD1 agrees at 8 bases. The germline CDR1 and CDR2 sequences are MDHEN and SYDVKM. V dropped 6 bases and J dropped 8; count of bases not matched to a gene: 5. The CDR3 covers 12 residues. The chain's CDR3 is CASSRRGLGYTF. DNA of the CDR3: TGTGCCAGCAGCCGCAGGGGGCTGGGCTACACCTTC.

The V and J genes are TRBV5-5 and TRBJ1-6, with a tentative D call TRBD1 (6 bases). The CDR3 contains 16 residues. Germline V gene sequence: CDR1 SGHKS, CDR2 YYEKEE (reference sequence). V lost 3 bases and J 7 bases, leaving 17 bases between the germline ends. This CDR3 is CASSWTVGVKNSPLHF. In nucleotides, the CDR3 is TGTGCCAGCAGCTGGACAGTCGGGGTGAAGAATTCACCCCTCCACTTT.

The chain has TRBV4-3 and TRBJ1-4; no definite D call. V lost 3 bases to trimming and J lost 4 bases, with 12 bases between them. The CDR3 contains 15 residues. CDR1 and CDR2 (germline): LGHNA, YSLEER. The CDR3 DNA sequence: TGCGCCAGCAGCCACCCTGTGGCGGGTAATGAAAAACTGTTTTTT. It encodes CASSHPVAGNEKLFF.

This chain links TRBV6-5 with TRBJ1-2; tentative D call: TRBD1 (6 bases). The germline V gene encodes CDR1 MNHEY and CDR2 SVGAGI. CDR3 length: 15 amino acids. V lost 5 bases, J lost 4 bases, and 17 bases lay in between. The CDR3, as DNA: TGTGCCAGCAGTCAACGGGGGGCCGGGGGCTATGGCTACACCTTC. Its translation: CASSQRGAGGYGYTF.

The V and J genes are TRBV7-2 and TRBJ2-3; 12 bases are a match to TRBD2. Germline lookup yields CDR1 SGHTA and CDR2 FQGNSA. J gave up 2 bases and V 4 bases, and 7 bases lay outside the gene matches. This CDR3 comprises 17 residues. In DNA, the CDR3 is TGTGCCAGCAGCTCGCGACTAGCGGGAGCGCCCACAGATACGCAGTATTTT. Its translation is CASSSRLAGAPTDTQYF.

The chain couples TRBV28 to TRBJ2-7, with TRBD2 as a possible D gene (7 bases). CDR3 length: 15 residues. With 5 bases removed from V and 0 bases from J, the gap between germline ends came to 14 bases. The V gene's germline CDR1 is MDHEN and CDR2 SYDVKM. The CDR3 nucleotides are TGTGCCAGCAGTGGCGGGGGCCGAAGCTCCTACGAGCAGTACTTC. This gives the protein CASSGGGRSSYEQYF.

This clone has more than one count but fewer than ten. The chain combines TRBV23-1 with TRBJ1-3; D gene uncertain. TRBV23-1 qualifies as an ORF whose function is uncertain. Trimming pared 1 base from V and 6 bases from J, leaving 10 bases between. This CDR3 is 14 amino acids long. The CDR3, as DNA: TGCGCCAGCAGTCAATGTCTACAGTCAAACACCATATATTTT. Amino acid sequence: CASSQCLQSNTIYF.

This chain links TRBV27 with TRBJ1-2, with D hard to call. The length of the CDR3 is 14 residues. Germline values: CDR1 MNHEY, CDR2 SMNVEV (reference sequence). Trimming took off 0 bases at V and 5 bases at J, with 10 bases between the two ends. CDR3 amino acids: CASSLSYTGYGYTF. CDR3 in DNA: TGTGCCAGCAGTTTATCCTATACCGGGTATGGCTACACCTTC.

This clone was seen a few times. J is TRBJ2-7 and V is TRBV18, with D possibly TRBD1 on 6 matching bases. Germline V lookup: CDR1 KGHSH, CDR2 LQKENI. Trimming removed 8 bases at V and 0 bases at J, with 14 bases between. The CDR3 contains 14 residues. The DNA for the CDR3 is TGTGCCAGCCAGCTGGGACATAGCTCCTACGAGCAGTACTTC. Its translation: CASQLGHSSYEQYF. The complete variable domain, with remaining parts taken from reference TRBV18 and TRBJ2-7, reads NAGVMQNPRHLVRRRGQEARLRCSPMKGHSHVYWYRQLPEEGLKFMVYLQKENIIDESGMPKERFSAEFPKEGPSILRIQQVVRGDSAAYFCASQLGHSSYEQYFGPGTRLTVT.

CDR3 nucleotide sequence: TGTGCCAGCAGCTTCGGCGGGGGGGCCCCCGGCGCAGATACGCAGTATTTT. Translation gives CASSFGGGAPGADTQYF. J is TRBJ2-3 and V is TRBV7-8; 9 nucleotides match TRBD2. Germline lookup yields CDR1 SGHVS and CDR2 FQNEAQ. This CDR3 is built from 17 residues. V shed 3 bases and J 4 bases; nucleotides not matched to a gene: 11.

CDR3: CASSPTGAHYNSPLHF. The CDR3 region has the DNA TGTGCCAGCAGTCCTACAGGGGCTCACTATAATTCACCCCTCCACTTT. J is TRBJ1-6 and V is TRBV28; 7 bases align to TRBD1. The germline V gene has CDR1 MDHEN and CDR2 SYDVKM. After removal of 5 bases from V and 3 bases from J, the junction contained 7 bases not matched to a gene. This CDR3 has 16 amino acids.

The chain combines TRBV15 with TRBJ2-5; 12 bases line up with TRBD2. The trim removed 4 bases at V and 5 bases at J, leaving 5 bases unmatched. This CDR3 has 15 amino acids. Germline V gene lookup returns CDR1 LNHNV and CDR2 YYDKDF (reference sequence). CDR3 sequence reads: CATSKTSGRYETQYF. Written as DNA, the CDR3 is TGTGCCACCAGCAAGACTAGCGGGAGATATGAGACCCAGTACTTC.

About this clone itself: This sample includes further DNA sequences coding for the same CDR3. DNA for the CDR3: TGTGCCAGCTCGACGGGGAACACTGAAGCTTTCTTT. It is translated as CASSTGNTEAFF. The chain uses TRBV27 and TRBJ1-1, with no clear D. V dropped 8 bases and J dropped 1 base, with 8 bases sitting between them. The CDR3 has 12 amino acids. CDR1 is MNHEY, CDR2 SMNVEV, per germline (reference sequence).